This T cell receptor beta chain emerged from a study of blood T cells in healthy people across ages. Looking at the study overall: Researchers report that template switching captured about one barcoded beta molecule per two T cells.

The length of the CDR3 is 16 residues. Per the germline V gene, CDR1 is MGHRA and CDR2 is YSYEKL. Trimming left V 4 bases short and J 6 bases short, with 18 bases between. It was with a sample-barcoded 5' primer and a J-beta primer mix that a second PCR of about 6 to 12 cycles was run. TCRdb redid the calling of the 5' RACE reads with MiXCR, one entry per CDR3 protein. The sample shows over 1,300,000 distinct CDR3 sequences, around 59% of them seen only once. Sequencing input: blood. The source of this sequence is a man younger than 35 in good health. The chain joins TRBV4-1 to TRBJ2-2, with D unclear. CDR3 region: CASSLRTARGPGELFF. The CDR3 bases are TGCGCCAGCAGCCTCCGGACCGCCCGAGGCCCCGGGGAGCTGTTTTTT.